This TCR beta chain was documented in a study of Graves' ophthalmopathy and Graves' hyperthyroidism. V was shortened by 8 bases and J by 3 bases, with 14 bases between the two germline ends. The germline V gene has CDR1 MDHEN and CDR2 SYDVKM. This CDR3 contains 14 residues. RNA transcripts were the source from which TCR beta CDR3 regions were amplified. An opening RT-PCR round employed HTBI primers and preceded a second-round multiplex PCR. Using its own MiXCR run on the multiplex PCR reads, TCRdb lists one record per CDR3 protein. Of fewer than 650,000 distinct CDR3 sequences listed, over 20% are singletons.

The chain joins TRBV28 to TRBJ1-5; possibly TRBD1 for D (5 bases). This clonotype was sampled from a young woman with stable Graves' hyperthyroidism. Some clones in this sample may be carry-over from other donors' samples. Sequenced input: peripheral blood. Here the CDR3 DNA reads TGTGCCAGCGGGATGGGGGGGAACAATCAGCCCCAGCATTTT. This encodes CASGMGGNNQPQHF.